This T cell receptor beta chain was found in a study of control samples from healthy donors and cancer patients. TCRdb keeps only in-frame clones here, not all; method: immunoSEQ multiplex PCR. The profile shows about 170,000 clones, about 94% of them singletons. In germline, CDR1 is MNHEY, CDR2 SVGAGI. Losses at the gene ends were 2 bases for V and 5 bases for J; bases not matched to a gene: 10. The length of the CDR3 is 16 residues. The origin of this receptor is a woman between 55 and 75 years old in good health. The rearrangement uses TRBV6-5 and TRBJ2-5; 8 bases are a match to TRBD1. Sequencing used blood. Here the CDR3 DNA reads TGTGCCAGCAGTTACAGGACAGGGAGGTCCCCGGAGACCCAGTACTTC. This codes for CASSYRTGRSPETQYF.